The present entry profiles one T cell receptor beta chain with its context. What it binds is not known. This sample is part of a study of T cells in Graves' hyperthyroidism and ophthalmopathy. About the research overall: Peripheral blood collection took place at initial diagnosis, before any treatment.

Thyroid ultrasound and orbital computed tomography, with clinical symptoms and serum thyroxine and TRAb, informed diagnoses. The authors obtained PBMCs from over 8.5 ml of fresh peripheral blood. Germline assignment: CDR1 SQVTM and CDR2 ANQGSEA. The J segment lost 0 bases and the V segment lost 7 bases, leaving 2 bases of the junction unmatched. The CDR3 totals 13 residues. General study points: Ophthalmopathy was identified by the model a median about six months ahead of onset.

Researchers took RNA transcripts and amplified the TCR beta CDR3 regions from them. Initially, a first-round RT-PCR of the TCR CDR3 employed the HTBI primer set. Each CDR3 protein gets one entry after TCRdb re-called the multiplex PCR reads with MiXCR. There are about 400,000 distinct CDR3 sequences in the sample; approximately 15% occur only once, and about 19% lies in the top ten. The sample comprised blood. The chain employs TRBV29-1 and TRBJ2-2; TRBD1 agrees at 7 bases. This TCR was sampled from a woman between 25 and 40 years old with Graves' ophthalmopathy. CDR3: CSGDSSNTGELFF. In nucleotides, the CDR3 is TGCAGCGGGGACAGTTCGAACACCGGGGAGCTGTTTTTT.